This T cell receptor (beta chain) emerged from a study of T cells in Graves' hyperthyroidism and ophthalmopathy. Study-wide results and limits: Ophthalmopathy was identified by the model a median about 6.8 months ahead of onset. The blood repertoire included most of the expanded thyroid clonotypes above 0.001.

RNA transcripts gave rise to amplified TCR beta CDR3 regions. The TCR CDR3 first-round RT-PCR relied on the HTBI primer set. Each CDR3 protein is one row after TCRdb ran MiXCR on the multiplex PCR reads. The sample yields about 130,000 distinct CDR3 sequences, around 20% seen once. A remark on this clonotype: Its antigen is not known.

In germline, CDR1 is SGHVS, CDR2 FQNEAQ. Trimming at V came to 5 bases and at J to 3 bases, leaving 3 bases not matched to a gene. This CDR3 has 14 residues. Sequenced sample: blood. The clonotype was recovered from a woman aged 50 to 60 with Graves' hyperthyroidism that later progressed to Graves' ophthalmopathy. V gene TRBV7-8 combines with J gene TRBJ2-7, with 11 nucleotides matching TRBD2. DNA for the CDR3: TGTGCCAGCAGCAGAACTAGCGGGGGCTACGAGCAGTACTTC. It translates to CASSRTSGGYEQYF.